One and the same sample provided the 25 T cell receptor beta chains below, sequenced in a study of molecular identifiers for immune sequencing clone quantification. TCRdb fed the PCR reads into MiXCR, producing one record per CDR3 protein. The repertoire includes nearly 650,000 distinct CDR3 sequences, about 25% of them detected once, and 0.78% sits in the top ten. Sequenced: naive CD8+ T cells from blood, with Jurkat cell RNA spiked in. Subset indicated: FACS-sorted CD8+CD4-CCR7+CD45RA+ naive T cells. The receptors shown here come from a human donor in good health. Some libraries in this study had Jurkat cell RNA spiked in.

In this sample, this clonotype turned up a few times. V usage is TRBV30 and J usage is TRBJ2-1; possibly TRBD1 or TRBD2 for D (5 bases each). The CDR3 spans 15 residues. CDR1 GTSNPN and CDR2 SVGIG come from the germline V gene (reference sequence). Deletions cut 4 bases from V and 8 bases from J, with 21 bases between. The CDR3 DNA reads TGTGCCTGGAACTCCGGCCCCGGGACGAGGGATGAGCAGTTCTTC. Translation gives CAWNSGPGTRDEQFF.

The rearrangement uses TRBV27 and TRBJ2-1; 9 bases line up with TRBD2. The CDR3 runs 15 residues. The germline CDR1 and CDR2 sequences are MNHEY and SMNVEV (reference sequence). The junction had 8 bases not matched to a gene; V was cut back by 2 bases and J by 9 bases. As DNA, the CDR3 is TGTGCCAGCAGTTTAAATAGCGGGGGCCTTGTTGAGCAGTTCTTC. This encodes CASSLNSGGLVEQFF.

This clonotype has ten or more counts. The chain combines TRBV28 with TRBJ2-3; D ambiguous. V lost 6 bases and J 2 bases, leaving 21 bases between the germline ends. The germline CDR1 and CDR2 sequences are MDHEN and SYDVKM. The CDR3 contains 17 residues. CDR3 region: CASRATGLLGVTDTQYF. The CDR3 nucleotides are TGTGCCAGCAGAGCAACCGGGCTTCTTGGAGTCACAGATACGCAGTATTTT.

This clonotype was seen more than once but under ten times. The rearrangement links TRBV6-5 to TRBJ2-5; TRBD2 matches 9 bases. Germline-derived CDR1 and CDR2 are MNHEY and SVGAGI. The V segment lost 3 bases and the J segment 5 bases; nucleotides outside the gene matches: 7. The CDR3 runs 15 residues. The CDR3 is CASSYSGGLGETQYF. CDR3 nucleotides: TGTGCCAGCAGTTATAGCGGGGGCCTTGGGGAGACCCAGTACTTC.

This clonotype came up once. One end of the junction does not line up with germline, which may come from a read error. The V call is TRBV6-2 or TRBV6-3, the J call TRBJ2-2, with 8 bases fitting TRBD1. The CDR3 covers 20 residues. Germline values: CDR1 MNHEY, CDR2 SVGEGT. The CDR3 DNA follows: TGTGCCAGCAGTTACCCTTCCCCTGGCAGGGGGCAACAGAACCCCGGGGAGCTGTTTTTT. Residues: CASSYPSPGRGQQNPGELFF.

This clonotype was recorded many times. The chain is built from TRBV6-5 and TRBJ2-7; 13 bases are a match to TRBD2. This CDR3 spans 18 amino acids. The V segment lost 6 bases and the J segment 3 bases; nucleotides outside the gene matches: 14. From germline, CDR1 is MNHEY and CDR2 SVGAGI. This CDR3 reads CASSSGTSGTEPNYEQYF. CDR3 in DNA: TGTGCCAGCAGCTCCGGGACTAGCGGGACCGAACCCAACTACGAGCAGTACTTC.

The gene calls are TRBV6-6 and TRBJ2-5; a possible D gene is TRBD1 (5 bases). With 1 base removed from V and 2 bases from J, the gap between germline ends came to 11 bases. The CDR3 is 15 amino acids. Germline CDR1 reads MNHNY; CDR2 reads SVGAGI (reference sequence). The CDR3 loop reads CASSYYTGVQETQYF. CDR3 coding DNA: TGTGCCAGCAGTTACTATACAGGAGTTCAAGAGACCCAGTACTTC.

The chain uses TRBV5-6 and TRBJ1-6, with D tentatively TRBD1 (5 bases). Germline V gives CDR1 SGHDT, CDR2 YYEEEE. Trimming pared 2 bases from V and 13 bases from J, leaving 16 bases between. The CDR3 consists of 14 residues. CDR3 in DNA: TGTGCCAGCAGCTTAAGGGGCAGTTATGATCCCCTCCACTTT. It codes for CASSLRGSYDPLHF. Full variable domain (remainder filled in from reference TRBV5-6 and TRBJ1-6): DAGVTQSPTHLIKTRGQQVTLRCSPKSGHDTVSWYQQALGQGPQFIFQYYEEEERQRGNFPDRFSGHQFPNYSSELNVNALLLGDSALYLCASSLRGSYDPLHFGNGTRLTVT.

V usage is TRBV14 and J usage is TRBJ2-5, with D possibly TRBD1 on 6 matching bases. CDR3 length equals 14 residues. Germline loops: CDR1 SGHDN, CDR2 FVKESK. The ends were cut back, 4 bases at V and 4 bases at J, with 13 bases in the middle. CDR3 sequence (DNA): TGTGCCAGCAGCCCAGCTTGGGGGCGAGAGACCCAGTACTTC. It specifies CASSPAWGRETQYF.

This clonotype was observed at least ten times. In DNA, the CDR3 is TGTGCCAGCAGCTTAGTGGGACACAGGACCGGGGAGCTGTTTTTT. Its translation: CASSLVGHRTGELFF. This chain connects TRBV7-9 to TRBJ2-2, with D maybe TRBD1 (6 bases). Trimming removed 1 base from V and 5 bases from J, with 11 bases in between. Germline CDR1 reads SEHNR; CDR2 reads FQNEAQ (reference sequence). The CDR3 loop spans 15 amino acids.

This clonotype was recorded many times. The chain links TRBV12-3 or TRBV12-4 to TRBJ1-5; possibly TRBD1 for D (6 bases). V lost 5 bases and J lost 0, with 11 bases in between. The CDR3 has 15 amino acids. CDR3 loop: CASSRTDYSNQPQHF. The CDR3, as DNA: TGTGCCAGCAGTCGGACAGATTATAGCAATCAGCCCCAGCATTTT.

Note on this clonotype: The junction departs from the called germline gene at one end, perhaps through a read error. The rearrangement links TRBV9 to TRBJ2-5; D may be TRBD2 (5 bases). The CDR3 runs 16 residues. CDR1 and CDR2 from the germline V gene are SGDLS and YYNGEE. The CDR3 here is CASSVGLSGLQETLYF. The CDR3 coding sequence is TGTGCCAGCAGCGTAGGCCTAAGCGGACTCCAAGAGACCCTGTACTTC. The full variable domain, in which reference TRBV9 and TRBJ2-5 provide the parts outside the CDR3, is DSGVTQTPKHLITATGQRVTLRCSPRSGDLSVYWYQQSLDQGLQFLIQYYNGEERAKGNILERFSAQQFPDLHSELNLSSLELGDSALYFCASSVGLSGLQETLYFGPGTRLLVL.

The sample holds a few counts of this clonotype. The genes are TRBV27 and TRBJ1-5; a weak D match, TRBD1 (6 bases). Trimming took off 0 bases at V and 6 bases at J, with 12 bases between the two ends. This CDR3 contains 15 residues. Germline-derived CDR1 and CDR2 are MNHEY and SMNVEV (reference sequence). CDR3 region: CASSLSGWGAQPQHF. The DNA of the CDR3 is TGTGCCAGCAGTTTATCGGGATGGGGGGCTCAGCCCCAGCATTTT.

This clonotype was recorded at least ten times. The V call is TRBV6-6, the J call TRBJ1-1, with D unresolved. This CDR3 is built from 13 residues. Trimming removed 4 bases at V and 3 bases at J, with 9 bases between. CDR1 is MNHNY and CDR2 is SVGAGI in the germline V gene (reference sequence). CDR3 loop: CASSSRQYTEAFF. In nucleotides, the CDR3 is TGTGCCAGCAGTTCCAGACAATACACTGAAGCTTTCTTT.

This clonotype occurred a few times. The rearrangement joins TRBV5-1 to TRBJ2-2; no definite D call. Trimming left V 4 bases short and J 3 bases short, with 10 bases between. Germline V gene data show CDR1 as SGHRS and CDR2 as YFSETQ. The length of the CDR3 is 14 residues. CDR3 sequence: CASSPVGYTGELFF. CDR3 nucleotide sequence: TGCGCCAGCAGCCCCGTCGGTTACACCGGGGAGCTGTTTTTT.

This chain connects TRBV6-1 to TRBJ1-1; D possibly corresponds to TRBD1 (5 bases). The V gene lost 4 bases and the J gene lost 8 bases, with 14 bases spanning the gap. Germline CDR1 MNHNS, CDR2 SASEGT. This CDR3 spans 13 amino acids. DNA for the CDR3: TGTGCCAGCAGTGCGGGACCATATAGAGAAGCTTTCTTT. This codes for CASSAGPYREAFF.

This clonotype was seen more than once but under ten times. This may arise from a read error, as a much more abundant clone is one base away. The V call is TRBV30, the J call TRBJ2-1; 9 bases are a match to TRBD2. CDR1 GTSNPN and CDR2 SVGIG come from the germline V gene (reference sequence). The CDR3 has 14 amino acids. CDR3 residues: CAWMGTSSYNGQFF. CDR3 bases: TGTGCCTGGATGGGGACTAGCTCCTACAATGGGCAGTTCTTC.

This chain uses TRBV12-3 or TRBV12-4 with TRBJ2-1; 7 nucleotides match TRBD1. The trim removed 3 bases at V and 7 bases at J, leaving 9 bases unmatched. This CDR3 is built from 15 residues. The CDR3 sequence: CASSFGQGDLNEQFF. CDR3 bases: TGTGCCAGCAGTTTTGGGCAGGGGGATTTGAATGAGCAGTTCTTC.

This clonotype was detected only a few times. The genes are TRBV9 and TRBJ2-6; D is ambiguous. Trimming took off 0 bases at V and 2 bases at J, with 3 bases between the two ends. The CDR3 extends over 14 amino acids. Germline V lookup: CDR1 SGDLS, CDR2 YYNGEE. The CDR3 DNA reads TGTGCCAGCAGCGTAGGGGCTGGGGCCAACGTCCTGACTTTC. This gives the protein CASSVGAGANVLTF.

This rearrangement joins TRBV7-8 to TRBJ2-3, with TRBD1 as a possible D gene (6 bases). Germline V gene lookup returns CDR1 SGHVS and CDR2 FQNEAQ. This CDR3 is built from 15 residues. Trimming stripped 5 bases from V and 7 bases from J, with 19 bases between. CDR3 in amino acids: CASSGIRMGTNTQYF. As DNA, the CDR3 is TGTGCCAGCAGCGGCATTCGGATGGGGACAAATACGCAGTATTTT. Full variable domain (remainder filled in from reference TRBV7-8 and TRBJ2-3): GAGVSQSPRYKVAKRGQDVALRCDPISGHVSLFWYQQALGQGPEFLTYFQNEAQLDKSGLPSDRFFAERPEGSVSTLKIQRTQQEDSAVYLCASSGIRMGTNTQYFGPGTRLTVL.

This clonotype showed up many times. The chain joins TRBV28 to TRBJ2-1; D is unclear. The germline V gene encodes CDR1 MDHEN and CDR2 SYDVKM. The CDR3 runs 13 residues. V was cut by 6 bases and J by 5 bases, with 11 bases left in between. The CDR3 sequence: CASSTTPNNEQFF. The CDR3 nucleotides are TGTGCCAGCAGCACTACCCCGAACAATGAGCAGTTCTTC. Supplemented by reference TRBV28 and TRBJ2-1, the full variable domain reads DVKVTQSSRYLVKRTGEKVFLECVQDMDHENMFWYRQDPGLGLRLIYFSYDVKMKEKGDIPEGYSVSREKKERFSLILESASTNQTSMYLCASSTTPNNEQFFGPGTRLTVL.

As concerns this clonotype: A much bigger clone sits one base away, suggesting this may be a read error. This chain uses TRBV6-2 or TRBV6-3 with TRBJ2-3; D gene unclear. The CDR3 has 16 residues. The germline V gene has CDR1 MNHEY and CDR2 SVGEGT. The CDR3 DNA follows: TGTGCCAGCTGTTATTCCTGGGATCCTAGCACAGATACGCAGTATTTT. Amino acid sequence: CASCYSWDPSTDTQYF.

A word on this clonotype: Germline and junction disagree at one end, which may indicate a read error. CDR3 nucleotide sequence: TGCGCCAGCAGCCATCCAGGGGCCGGGGAGCTGATTTTT. It encodes CASSHPGAGELIF. J is TRBJ2-2 and V is TRBV4-1; D is perhaps TRBD1 (6 bases). Looked up from germline, CDR1 is MGHRA and CDR2 is YSYEKL. CDR3 length equals 13 residues.

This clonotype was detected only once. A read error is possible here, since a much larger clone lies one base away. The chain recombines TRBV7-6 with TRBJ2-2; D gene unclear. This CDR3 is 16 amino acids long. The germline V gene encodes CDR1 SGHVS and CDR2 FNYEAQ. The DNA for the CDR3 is TGTGCCTGCAGCTCCCCCACCGCAGGGAACACCGGGGAGCTGTTTTTT. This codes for CACSSPTAGNTGELFF.

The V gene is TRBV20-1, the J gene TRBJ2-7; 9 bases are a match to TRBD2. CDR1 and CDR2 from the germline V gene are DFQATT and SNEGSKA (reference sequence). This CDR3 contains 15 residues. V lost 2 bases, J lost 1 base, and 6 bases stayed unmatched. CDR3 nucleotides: TGCAGTGCTAGACCCTATAGCGGGAGTTCCTACGAGCAGTACTTC. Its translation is CSARPYSGSSYEQYF.